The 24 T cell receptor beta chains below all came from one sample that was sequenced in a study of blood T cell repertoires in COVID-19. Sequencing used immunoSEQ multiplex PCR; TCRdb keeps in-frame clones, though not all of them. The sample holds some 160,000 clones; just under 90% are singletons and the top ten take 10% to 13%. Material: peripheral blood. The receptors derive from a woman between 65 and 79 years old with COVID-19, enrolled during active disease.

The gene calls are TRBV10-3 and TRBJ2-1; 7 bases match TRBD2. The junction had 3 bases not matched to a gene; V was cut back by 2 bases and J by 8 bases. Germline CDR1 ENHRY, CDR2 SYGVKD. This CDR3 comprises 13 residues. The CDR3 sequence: CAISEMGRDEQFF. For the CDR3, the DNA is TGTGCCATCAGTGAGATGGGGAGGGATGAGCAGTTCTTC.

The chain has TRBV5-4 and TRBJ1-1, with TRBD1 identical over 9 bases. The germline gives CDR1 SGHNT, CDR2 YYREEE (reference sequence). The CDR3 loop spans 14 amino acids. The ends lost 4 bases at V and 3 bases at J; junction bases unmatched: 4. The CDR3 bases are TGTGCCAGCAGCACCAGACAGGGGGACACTGAAGCTTTCTTT. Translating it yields CASSTRQGDTEAFF. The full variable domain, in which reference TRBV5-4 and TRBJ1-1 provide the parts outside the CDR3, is ETGVTQSPTHLIKTRGQQVTLRCSSQSGHNTVSWYQQALGQGPQFIFQYYREEENGRGNFPPRFSGLQFPNYSSELNVNALELDDSALYLCASSTRQGDTEAFFGQGTRLTVV.

The CDR3 sequence: CASSLVQGGGVWNTEAFF. CDR3 bases: TGTGCCAGCAGTTTAGTTCAAGGGGGCGGCGTGTGGAACACTGAAGCTTTCTTT. The chain couples TRBV28 to TRBJ1-1; TRBD1 aligns across 7 bases. Looked up from germline, CDR1 is MDHEN and CDR2 is SYDVKM. The CDR3 covers 18 residues. The J segment lost 1 base and the V segment lost 2 bases, leaving 13 bases of the junction unmatched. The entire variable domain, with the rest obtained from reference TRBV28 and TRBJ1-1, is as follows: DVKVTQSSRYLVKRTGEKVFLECVQDMDHENMFWYRQDPGLGLRLIYFSYDVKMKEKGDIPEGYSVSREKKERFSLILESASTNQTSMYLCASSLVQGGGVWNTEAFFGQGTRLTVV.

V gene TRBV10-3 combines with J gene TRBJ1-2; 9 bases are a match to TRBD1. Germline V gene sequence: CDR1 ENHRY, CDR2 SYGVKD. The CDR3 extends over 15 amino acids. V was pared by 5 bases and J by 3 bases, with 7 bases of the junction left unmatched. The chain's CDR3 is CAISRNRGRDYGYTF. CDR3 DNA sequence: TGTGCCATCAGTAGAAACAGGGGGCGAGACTATGGCTACACCTTC.

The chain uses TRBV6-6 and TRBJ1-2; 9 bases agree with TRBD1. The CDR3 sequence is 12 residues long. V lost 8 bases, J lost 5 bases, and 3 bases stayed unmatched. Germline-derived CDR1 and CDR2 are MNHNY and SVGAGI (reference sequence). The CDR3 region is CASLGQGYGYTF. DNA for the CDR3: TGTGCCAGCCTGGGACAGGGATATGGCTACACCTTC.

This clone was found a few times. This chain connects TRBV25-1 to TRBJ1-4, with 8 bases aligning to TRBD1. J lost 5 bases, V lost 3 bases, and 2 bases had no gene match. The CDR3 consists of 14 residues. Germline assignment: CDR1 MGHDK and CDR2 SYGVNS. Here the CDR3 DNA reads TGTGCCAGCAGTGATTGGACAGGGAATGAAAAACTGTTTTTT. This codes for CASSDWTGNEKLFF.

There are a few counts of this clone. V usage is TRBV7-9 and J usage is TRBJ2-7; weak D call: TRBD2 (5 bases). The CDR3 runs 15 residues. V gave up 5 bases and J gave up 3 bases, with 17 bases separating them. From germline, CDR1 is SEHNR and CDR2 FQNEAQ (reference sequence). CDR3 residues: CASSPEERGLYEQYF. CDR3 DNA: TGTGCCAGCAGCCCGGAGGAACGAGGGCTCTACGAGCAGTACTTC.

The CDR3 bases are TGCGCCAGCAGCCAAGAAGAGGAGGGGAAGGCCTATGGCTACACCTTC. Translating gives CASSQEEEGKAYGYTF. The V gene is TRBV4-1, the J gene TRBJ1-2; weak D call: TRBD1 (5 bases). Per the germline V gene, CDR1 is MGHRA and CDR2 is YSYEKL. The V and J ends lost 0 bases and 4 bases respectively, with 15 bases between them. There are 16 residues in the CDR3.

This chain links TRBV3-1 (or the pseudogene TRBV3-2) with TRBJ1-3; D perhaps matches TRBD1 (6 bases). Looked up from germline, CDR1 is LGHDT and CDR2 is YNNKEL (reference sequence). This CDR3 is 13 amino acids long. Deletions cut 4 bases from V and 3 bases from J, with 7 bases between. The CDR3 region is CASSRQDGNTIYF. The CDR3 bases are TGTGCCAGCAGCCGACAGGATGGAAACACCATATATTTT.

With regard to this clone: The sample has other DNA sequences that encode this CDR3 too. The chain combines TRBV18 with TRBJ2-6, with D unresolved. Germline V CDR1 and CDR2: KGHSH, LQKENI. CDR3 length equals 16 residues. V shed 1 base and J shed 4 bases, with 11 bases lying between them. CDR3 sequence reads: CASSPLGGSGANVLTF. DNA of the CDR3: TGTGCCAGCTCACCACTAGGCGGATCCGGGGCCAACGTCCTGACTTTC.

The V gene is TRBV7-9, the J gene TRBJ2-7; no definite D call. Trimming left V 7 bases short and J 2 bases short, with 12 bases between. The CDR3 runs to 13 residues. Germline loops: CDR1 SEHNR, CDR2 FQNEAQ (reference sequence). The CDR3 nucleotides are TGTGCCAGCACACAGACACCCACCTACGAGCAGTACTTC. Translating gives CASTQTPTYEQYF.

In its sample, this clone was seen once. CDR3 DNA sequence: TGTGCCAGCAGCTTAGACAGGGCGAATTCACCCCTCCACTTT. Translating gives CASSLDRANSPLHF. The V call is TRBV11-1, the J call TRBJ1-6, with TRBD1 as a possible D gene (6 bases). The CDR3 has 14 residues. CDR1 and CDR2 from the germline V gene are SGHAT and FQDESV (reference sequence). The V end lost 1 base, the J end lost 7 bases, and 8 bases lay between the germline ends.

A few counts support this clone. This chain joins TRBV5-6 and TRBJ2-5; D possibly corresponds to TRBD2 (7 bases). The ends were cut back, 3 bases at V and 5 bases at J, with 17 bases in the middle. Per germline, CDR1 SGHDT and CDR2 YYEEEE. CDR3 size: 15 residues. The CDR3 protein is CASSSPSGGGETQYF. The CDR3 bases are TGTGCCAGCAGCTCCCCCTCGGGGGGCGGGGAGACCCAGTACTTC.

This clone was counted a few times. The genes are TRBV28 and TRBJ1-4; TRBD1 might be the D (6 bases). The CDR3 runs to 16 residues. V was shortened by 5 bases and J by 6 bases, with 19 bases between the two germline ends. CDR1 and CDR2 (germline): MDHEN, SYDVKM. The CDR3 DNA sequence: TGTGCCAGCAGTACGACTACAGGGAACGTAGATGAAAAACTGTTTTTT. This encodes CASSTTTGNVDEKLFF.

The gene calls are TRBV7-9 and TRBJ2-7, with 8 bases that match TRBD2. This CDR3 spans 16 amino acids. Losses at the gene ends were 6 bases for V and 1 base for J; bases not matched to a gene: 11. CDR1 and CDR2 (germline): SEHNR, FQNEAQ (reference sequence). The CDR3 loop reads CASSPPTAGDSYEQYF. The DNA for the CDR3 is TGTGCCAGCAGTCCTCCGACAGCGGGGGATTCCTACGAGCAGTACTTC.

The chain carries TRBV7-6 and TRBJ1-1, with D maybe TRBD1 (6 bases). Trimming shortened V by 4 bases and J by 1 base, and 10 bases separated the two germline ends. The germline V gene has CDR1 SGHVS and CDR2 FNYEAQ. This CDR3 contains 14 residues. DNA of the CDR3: TGTGCCAGCAGCTCACAGGGCGCGAACACTGAAGCTTTCTTT. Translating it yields CASSSQGANTEAFF.

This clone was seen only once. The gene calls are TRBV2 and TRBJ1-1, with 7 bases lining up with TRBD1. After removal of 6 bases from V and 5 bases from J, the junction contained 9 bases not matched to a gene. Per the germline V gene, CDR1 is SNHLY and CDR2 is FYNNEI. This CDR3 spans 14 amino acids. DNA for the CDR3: TGTGCCAGCAGCATCAGGGGGTTCGGAACTGAAGCTTTCTTT. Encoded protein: CASSIRGFGTEAFF.

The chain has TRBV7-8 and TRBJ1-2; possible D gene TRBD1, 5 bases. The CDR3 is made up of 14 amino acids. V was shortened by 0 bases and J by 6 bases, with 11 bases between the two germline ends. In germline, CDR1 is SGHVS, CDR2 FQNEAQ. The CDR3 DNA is TGTGCCAGCAGCTTAGCCTGGACATCTAATGGCTACACCTTC. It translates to CASSLAWTSNGYTF.

CDR3 sequence (DNA): TGTGCCAGCAGCTTGGCCACCGGGACAGGGGACAATGAGCAGTTCTTC. Translated: CASSLATGTGDNEQFF. This chain links TRBV7-9 with TRBJ2-1, with 10 bases identical to TRBD1. V gave up 3 bases and J gave up 5 bases; unmatched junction bases: 7. Per the germline V gene, CDR1 is SEHNR and CDR2 is FQNEAQ (reference sequence). The CDR3 loop spans 16 amino acids. The variable domain in full, with the rest retrieved from reference TRBV7-9 and TRBJ2-1, is DTGVSQNPRHKITKRGQNVTFRCDPISEHNRLYWYRQTLGQGPEFLTYFQNEAQLEKSRLLSDRFSAERPKGSFSTLEIQRTEQGDSAMYLCASSLATGTGDNEQFFGPGTRLTVL.

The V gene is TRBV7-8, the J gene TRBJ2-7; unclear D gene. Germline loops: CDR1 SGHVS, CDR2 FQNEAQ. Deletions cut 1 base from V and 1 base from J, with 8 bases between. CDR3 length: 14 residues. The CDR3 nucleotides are TGTGCCAGCAGCTTAGTCAGGTCTTCCTACGAGCAGTACTTC. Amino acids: CASSLVRSSYEQYF.

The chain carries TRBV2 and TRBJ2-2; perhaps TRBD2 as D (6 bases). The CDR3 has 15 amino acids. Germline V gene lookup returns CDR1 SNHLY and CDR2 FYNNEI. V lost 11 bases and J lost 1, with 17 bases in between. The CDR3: CACHSGTQNTGELFF. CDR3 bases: TGTGCCTGCCACTCCGGGACTCAGAACACCGGGGAGCTGTTTTTT.

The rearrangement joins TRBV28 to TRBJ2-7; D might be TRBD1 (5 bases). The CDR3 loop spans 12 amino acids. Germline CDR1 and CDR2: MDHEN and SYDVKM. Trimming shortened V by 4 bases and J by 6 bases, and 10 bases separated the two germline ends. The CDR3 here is CASSSSRVEQYF. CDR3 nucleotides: TGTGCCAGCAGTTCCAGCAGGGTCGAGCAGTACTTC.

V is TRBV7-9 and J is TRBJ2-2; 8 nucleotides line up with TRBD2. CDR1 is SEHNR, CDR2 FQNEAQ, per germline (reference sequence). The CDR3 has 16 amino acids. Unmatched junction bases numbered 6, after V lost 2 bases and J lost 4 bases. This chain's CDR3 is CASSLPAGDITGELFF. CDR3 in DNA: TGTGCCAGCAGCTTACCAGCGGGGGACATCACCGGGGAGCTGTTTTTT. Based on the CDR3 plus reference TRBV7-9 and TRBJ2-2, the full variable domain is DTGVSQNPRHKITKRGQNVTFRCDPISEHNRLYWYRQTLGQGPEFLTYFQNEAQLEKSRLLSDRFSAERPKGSFSTLEIQRTEQGDSAMYLCASSLPAGDITGELFFGEGSRLTVL.

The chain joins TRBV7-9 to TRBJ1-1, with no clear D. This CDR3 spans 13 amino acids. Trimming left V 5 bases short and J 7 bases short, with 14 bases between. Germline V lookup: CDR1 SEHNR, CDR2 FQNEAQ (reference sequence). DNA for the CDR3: TGTGCCAGCAGCCCACCAGGCGGGATTGAAGCTTTCTTT. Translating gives CASSPPGGIEAFF. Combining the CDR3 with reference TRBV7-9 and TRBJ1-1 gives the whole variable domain DTGVSQNPRHKITKRGQNVTFRCDPISEHNRLYWYRQTLGQGPEFLTYFQNEAQLEKSRLLSDRFSAERPKGSFSTLEIQRTEQGDSAMYLCASSPPGGIEAFFGQGTRLTVV.